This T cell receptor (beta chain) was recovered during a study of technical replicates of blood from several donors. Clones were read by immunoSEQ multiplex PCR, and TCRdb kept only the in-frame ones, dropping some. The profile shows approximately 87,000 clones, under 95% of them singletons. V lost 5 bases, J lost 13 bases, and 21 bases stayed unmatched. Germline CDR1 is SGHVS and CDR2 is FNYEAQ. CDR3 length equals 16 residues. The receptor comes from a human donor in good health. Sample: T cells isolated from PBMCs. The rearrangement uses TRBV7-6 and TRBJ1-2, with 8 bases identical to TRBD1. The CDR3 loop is CASSPSTGTGNTKFTF. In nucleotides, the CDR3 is TGTGCCAGCAGCCCTTCAACCGGGACAGGCAACACAAAGTTCACCTTC.